These 22 T cell receptor beta chains came from one sample sequenced in a study of shared clonotypes between healthy human individuals. Method: immunoSEQ multiplex PCR; TCRdb's copy keeps in-frame clones and lacks some. The data contain roughly 1,600,000 clones, about 98.5% of them singletons. The sample was naive CD4+ T cells sorted from blood. Sample subset: CD45RA+ positively selected. The receptors were gathered from a man aged 25 to 40 in good health.

The V and J genes are TRBV19 and TRBJ2-7; possibly TRBD1 for D (5 bases). The CDR3 extends over 15 amino acids. Trimming removed 0 bases at V and 1 base at J, with 10 bases between. Per germline, CDR1 LNHDA and CDR2 SQIVND (reference sequence). The CDR3 coding sequence is TGTGCCAGTAGTATAGATCTCCGACAGTCCTACGAGCAGTACTTC. This encodes CASSIDLRQSYEQYF.

As for this clone: Additional DNA sequences in this sample encode the identical CDR3. V gene TRBV7-2 combines with J gene TRBJ2-7; D might be TRBD1 (6 bases). V was trimmed by 3 bases and J by 0 bases, leaving 9 bases between them. CDR3 length equals 14 residues. Germline CDR1 is SGHTA and CDR2 is FQGNSA. The CDR3 DNA reads TGTGCCAGCAGCTTCGACAGGAGCTCCTACGAGCAGTACTTC. It specifies CASSFDRSSYEQYF.

The chain is built from TRBV28 and TRBJ2-7; TRBD2 aligns across 7 bases. The CDR3 totals 16 residues. Trimming cost V 9 bases and J 4 bases; bases outside gene matches: 18. CDR1 is MDHEN, CDR2 SYDVKM, per germline. CDR3 protein: CASLTSGTSKPYEQYF. The CDR3 DNA is TGTGCCAGTCTGACGAGCGGGACCTCCAAACCTTACGAGCAGTACTTC.

The chain employs TRBV10-1 and TRBJ2-1; TRBD1 is a possible D gene (5 bases). Trimming removed 2 bases at V and 7 bases at J, with 18 bases between. Germline values: CDR1 WNHNN, CDR2 SYGVQD (reference sequence). The CDR3 is 16 amino acids. In nucleotides, the CDR3 is TGCGCCAGCAGTGAGGGACATAGAGATGGTCTAAATGAGCAGTTCTTC. Encoded protein: CASSEGHRDGLNEQFF.

Regarding this clone: This CDR3 is also generated by other DNA sequences in the sample. The chain combines TRBV19 with TRBJ2-2; 7 positions match TRBD1. CDR3 length equals 14 residues. The junction had 8 bases not matched to a gene; V was cut back by 9 bases and J by 4 bases. Germline V lookup: CDR1 LNHDA, CDR2 SQIVND (reference sequence). The CDR3 here is CASRDRGLTGELFF. Written as DNA, the CDR3 is TGTGCCAGCCGGGACAGAGGGCTCACCGGGGAGCTGTTTTTT.

As to this clone: Different DNA sequences within this sample yield the same CDR3. The chain carries TRBV18 and TRBJ1-1, with 8 bases fitting TRBD1. V was clipped by 5 bases and J by 1 base; unmatched bases: 3. Germline values: CDR1 KGHSH, CDR2 LQKENI. The CDR3 runs to 14 residues. DNA of the CDR3: TGTGCCAGCTCAAGGGACAGGACGAACACTGAAGCTTTCTTT. Residues: CASSRDRTNTEAFF.

The chain recombines TRBV4-3 with TRBJ2-1; possibly TRBD1 or TRBD2 for D (5 bases each). The CDR3 is 15 residues long. Trimming stripped 3 bases from V and 7 bases from J, with 16 bases between. Germline V gene lookup returns CDR1 LGHNA and CDR2 YSLEER. CDR3 DNA: TGCGCCAGCAGCCAGCAGGACTTAGGGGAGAATGAGCAGTTCTTC. This encodes CASSQQDLGENEQFF.

The chain employs TRBV7-8 and TRBJ1-5; D unresolved. The V and J ends lost 1 base and 3 bases respectively, with 10 bases between them. This CDR3 region has 15 residues. The germline V gene has CDR1 SGHVS and CDR2 FQNEAQ. CDR3 coding DNA: TGTGCCAGCAGCTTAGGACTGGCGTCCAATCAGCCCCAGCATTTT. Translation gives CASSLGLASNQPQHF.

The gene calls are TRBV27 and TRBJ2-1, with D possibly matching TRBD2 (6 bases). Deletions cut 5 bases from V and 8 bases from J, with 19 bases between. Germline assignment: CDR1 MNHEY and CDR2 SMNVEV (reference sequence). The CDR3 sequence is 15 residues long. The CDR3 loop reads CASSILAIHRDEQFF. As DNA, the CDR3 is TGTGCCAGCAGTATTCTAGCGATACATAGGGATGAGCAGTTCTTC.

This chain uses TRBV30 with TRBJ1-4; a weak D match, TRBD1 (6 bases). Germline V lookup: CDR1 GTSNPN, CDR2 SVGIG (reference sequence). V shed 4 bases and J shed 10 bases, with 16 bases lying between them. This CDR3 has 13 amino acids. The CDR3 DNA reads as TGTGCCTGGACGTGGCAGGGGAGGGTAAAACTGTTTTTT. Translated: CAWTWQGRVKLFF.

Comments on this clone: This sample also contains other DNA sequences that code for the same CDR3. The chain links TRBV6-6 to TRBJ2-7, with D hard to call. V shed 5 bases and J shed 4 bases, with 9 bases lying between them. The CDR3 totals 12 residues. The germline V gene encodes CDR1 MNHNY and CDR2 SVGAGI (reference sequence). The CDR3 region is CASSPTQYEQYF. As DNA, the CDR3 is TGTGCCAGCAGTCCTACACAATACGAGCAGTACTTC.

The table lists this clone with a count of one. Other DNA sequences in this sample translate to the same CDR3. V gene TRBV5-1 combines with J gene TRBJ2-2; D is perhaps TRBD2 (6 bases). V lost 4 bases, J lost 7 bases, and 8 bases lay in between. From germline, CDR1 is SGHRS and CDR2 YFSETQ. The CDR3 runs 12 residues. The CDR3 loop reads CASSLSGGELFF. CDR3 sequence (DNA): TGCGCCAGCAGCCTTAGCGGCGGGGAGCTGTTTTTT.

The J gene is TRBJ2-7, the V gene TRBV29-1; 8 bases agree with TRBD2. V lost 6 bases to trimming and J lost 4 bases; unmatched junction nucleotides: 14. The CDR3 is made up of 15 amino acids. Germline V lookup: CDR1 SQVTM, CDR2 ANQGSEA. As DNA, the CDR3 is TGCAGCGTCCTCGGGCGGTTTAGCGGGACATACGAGCAGTACTTC. Protein product: CSVLGRFSGTYEQYF.

The chain links TRBV14 to TRBJ1-3; D might be TRBD1 (5 bases). In germline, CDR1 is SGHDN, CDR2 FVKESK. The CDR3 has 13 residues. V was trimmed by 4 bases and J by 5 bases, leaving 9 bases between them. The DNA for the CDR3 is TGTGCCAGCAGCCTTCGGGGGAGAAACACCATATATTTT. This translates into CASSLRGRNTIYF.

V gene TRBV7-2 combines with J gene TRBJ2-2, with D maybe TRBD2 (5 bases). CDR3 length equals 14 residues. CDR1 SGHTA and CDR2 FQGNSA come from the germline V gene. V lost 4 bases, J lost 3 bases, and 9 bases lay in between. The CDR3 coding sequence is TGTGCCAGCAGCTACGCAGCGGACACCGGGGAGCTGTTTTTT. Translated: CASSYAADTGELFF.

The V gene is TRBV5-4, the J gene TRBJ2-7, with 10 bases aligning to TRBD2. Germline V gene lookup returns CDR1 SGHNT and CDR2 YYREEE (reference sequence). The CDR3 is 17 amino acids. V was clipped by 5 bases and J by 0 bases; unmatched bases: 11. The CDR3 region is CASRADLAGANSYEQYF. The CDR3 nucleotides read TGTGCCAGCAGGGCTGACCTAGCGGGAGCGAACTCCTACGAGCAGTACTTC.

Only one count was recorded for this clone. The chain carries TRBV28 and TRBJ2-3, with TRBD1 matching over 10 bases. The CDR3 spans 15 residues. J lost 4 bases, V lost 4 bases, and 5 bases had no gene match. Germline CDR1 is MDHEN and CDR2 is SYDVKM. CDR3 sequence: CASSSPGQGPDTQYF. In DNA form, the CDR3 reads TGTGCCAGCAGTTCACCGGGACAGGGGCCAGATACGCAGTATTTT.

The rearrangement links TRBV5-6 to TRBJ2-7; D possibly corresponds to TRBD1 (6 bases). Deletions cut 2 bases from V and 0 bases from J, with 12 bases between. Germline-derived CDR1 and CDR2 are SGHDT and YYEEEE. The CDR3 covers 15 residues. DNA of the CDR3: TGTGCCAGCAGCTTCAGGGGCGTCGGCTCCTACGAGCAGTACTTC. Residues: CASSFRGVGSYEQYF.

V gene TRBV7-8 combines with J gene TRBJ2-1; 16 bases fit TRBD2. Trimming at V came to 5 bases and at J to 9 bases, leaving 19 bases not matched to a gene. CDR1 is SGHVS and CDR2 is FQNEAQ in the germline V gene. This CDR3 contains 20 residues. The CDR3 here is CASSLSRGLAGGRTWGEQFF. Here the CDR3 DNA reads TGTGCCAGCAGCCTTAGTAGGGGACTAGCGGGAGGGAGGACGTGGGGTGAGCAGTTCTTC.

The chain combines TRBV10-3 with TRBJ2-1; TRBD2 agrees at 9 bases. The CDR3 totals 16 residues. Germline V gene sequence: CDR1 ENHRY, CDR2 SYGVKD. The V segment lost 3 bases and the J segment 10 bases; nucleotides outside the gene matches: 13. The CDR3 region is CAISDPGLAPGREQFF. CDR3 sequence (DNA): TGTGCCATCAGTGACCCGGGACTAGCTCCGGGGAGGGAGCAGTTCTTC.

This CDR3 is CAISDRQGISSANYGYTF. CDR3 DNA: TGTGCCATCAGTGACCGACAGGGGATTAGCTCGGCCAACTATGGCTACACCTTC. This rearrangement joins TRBV10-3 to TRBJ1-2, with 8 bases aligning to TRBD1. Germline V lookup: CDR1 ENHRY, CDR2 SYGVKD. The CDR3 runs 18 residues. J gave up 2 bases and V 3 bases, and 14 bases lay outside the gene matches.

V is TRBV5-5 and J is TRBJ2-7; 8 nucleotides agree with TRBD1. The CDR3 consists of 15 residues. Unmatched junction bases numbered 9, after V lost 4 bases and J lost 3 bases. Germline CDR1 is SGHKS and CDR2 is YYEKEE (reference sequence). The CDR3 nucleotides read TGTGCCAGCAGCCAAACTAGACAGGGGATCTACGAGCAGTACTTC. Its protein is CASSQTRQGIYEQYF.